This TCR beta chain was captured in a study of spatial heterogeneity in lung cancer. Study in general: As counted in raw reads, each unique TCR and UMI combination appeared more than ten times on average.

Germline V gene lookup returns CDR1 DFQATT and CDR2 SNEGSKA (reference sequence). The V end lost 4 bases, the J end lost 5 bases, and 5 bases lay between the germline ends. CDR3 length: 11 amino acids. MiXCR, run by TCRdb on the 5' RACE reads, gives a single entry per CDR3 protein. The table lists over 95,000 distinct CDR3 sequences, more than 10% of them singletons. Regarding time point: blood at routine non-recurrence follow-up after resection. At least ten counts were recorded for this clonotype. The sample here was PBMCs, taken at follow-up. The TCR was taken from a female donor with early-stage non-small cell lung cancer. The gene calls are TRBV20-1 and TRBJ2-2, with no clear D. In DNA form, the CDR3 reads TGCAGTGCTACTAGAACCGGGGAGCTGTTTTTT. As protein: CSATRTGELFF.